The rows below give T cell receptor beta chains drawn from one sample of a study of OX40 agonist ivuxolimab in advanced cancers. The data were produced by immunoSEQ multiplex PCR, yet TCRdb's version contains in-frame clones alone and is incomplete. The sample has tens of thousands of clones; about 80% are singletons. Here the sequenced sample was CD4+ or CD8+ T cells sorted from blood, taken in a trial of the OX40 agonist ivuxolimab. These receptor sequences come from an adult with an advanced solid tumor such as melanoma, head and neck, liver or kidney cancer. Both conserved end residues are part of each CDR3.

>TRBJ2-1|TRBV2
CASGSTYNEQFF
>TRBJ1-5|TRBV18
CASSHGEGNQPQHF
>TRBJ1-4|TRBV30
CALTGQGGRNEKLFF
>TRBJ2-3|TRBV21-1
CASSKVSQGCNTDTQYF
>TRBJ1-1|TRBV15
CATSRTETPEAFF
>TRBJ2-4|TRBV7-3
CASSLAHVTSGGAKNIQYF
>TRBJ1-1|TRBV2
CASSYITNTEAFF
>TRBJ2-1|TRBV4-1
CASSLGQEIYNEQFF
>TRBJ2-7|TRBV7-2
CASSQPGQGDEQYF
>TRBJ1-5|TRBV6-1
CASRKDYGNQPQHF
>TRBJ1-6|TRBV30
CAWSSGTGNSPLHF
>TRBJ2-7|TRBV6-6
CASSQTGALGAQYF
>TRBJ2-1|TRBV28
CASSLWMDEQFF
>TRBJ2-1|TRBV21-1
CASSKVGTSGGNNEQFF
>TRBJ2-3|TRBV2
CASSEYATSTDTQYF
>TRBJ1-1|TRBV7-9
CASSLGQGDVFF
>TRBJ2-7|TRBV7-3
CASSKRGYEQYF
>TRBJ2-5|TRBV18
CASSPGLGETQYF
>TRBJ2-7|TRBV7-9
CASSPRGSASEQYF
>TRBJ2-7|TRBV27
CASSSSLDTSSYEQYF